The 2 T cell receptor beta chains listed next were all sequenced from one sample in a study of blood T cell repertoires in COVID-19. Profiled with immunoSEQ multiplex PCR; TCRdb holds only in-frame clones, not every one. The profile covers about 300,000 clones, with 85% to 90% appearing a single time and around 4.3% taken by the ten largest. Sequencing used PBMCs or T cells enriched from blood (not recorded which). These receptors were obtained from a young woman with acute COVID-19.

V usage is TRBV7-9 and J usage is TRBJ2-1; 9 bases map to TRBD2. After removal of 5 bases from V and 7 bases from J, the junction contained 9 bases not matched to a gene. CDR1 and CDR2 from the germline V gene are SEHNR and FQNEAQ (reference sequence). The CDR3 totals 15 residues. CDR3 loop: CASSRGREGLNEQFF. The CDR3 DNA is TGTGCCAGCAGCAGGGGGCGGGAGGGTTTGAATGAGCAGTTCTTC.

V is TRBV28 and J is TRBJ1-5, with 7 bases aligning to TRBD1. Trimming took 10 bases from V and 7 from J; bases not matched to a gene: 10. This CDR3 contains 13 residues. Germline values: CDR1 MDHEN, CDR2 SYDVKM. The CDR3 sequence is CATKTGSEQPQHF. The CDR3 nucleotides read TGTGCCACCAAGACAGGGTCAGAGCAGCCCCAGCATTTT.